The 2 T cell receptor beta chains below were found in one sample sequenced in a study of Ad26.COV2.S vaccination and SARS-CoV-2 variants. The table came from immunoSEQ multiplex PCR; TCRdb's copy has only in-frame clones and leaves some out. The repertoire holds about 470,000 clones, with 90% as singletons. The sample's treatment: some 20 received Ad26.COV2.S at low or high dose, single or two shots; 5 received placebo; per-sample allocation not given. Samples came from day 63 after the first vaccine or placebo injection. The source was peripheral blood, collected in a trial of Ad26.COV2.S vaccine versus placebo. These receptor sequences come from a person aged 18-60 years who received the Ad26.COV2.S COVID-19 vaccine or a placebo.

This clone showed up just a few times. The chain is built from TRBV10-3 and TRBJ1-1; D call uncertain. V dropped 2 bases and J dropped 1 base, with 8 bases sitting between them. The CDR3 covers 14 residues. CDR1 and CDR2 from the germline V gene are ENHRY and SYGVKD. The CDR3 region is CAISEPTTNTEAFF. The CDR3 DNA reads as TGTGCCATCAGTGAGCCGACAACGAACACTGAAGCTTTCTTT.

CDR3 bases: TGTGCCAGCAGCGTGACACTAGACACAGATACGCAGTATTTT. Translation: CASSVTLDTDTQYF. V is TRBV9 and J is TRBJ2-3, with D possibly being TRBD2 (5 bases). This CDR3 region has 14 residues. Trimming cost V 2 bases and J 2 bases, with 9 bases left between them. CDR1 and CDR2 (germline): SGDLS, YYNGEE.